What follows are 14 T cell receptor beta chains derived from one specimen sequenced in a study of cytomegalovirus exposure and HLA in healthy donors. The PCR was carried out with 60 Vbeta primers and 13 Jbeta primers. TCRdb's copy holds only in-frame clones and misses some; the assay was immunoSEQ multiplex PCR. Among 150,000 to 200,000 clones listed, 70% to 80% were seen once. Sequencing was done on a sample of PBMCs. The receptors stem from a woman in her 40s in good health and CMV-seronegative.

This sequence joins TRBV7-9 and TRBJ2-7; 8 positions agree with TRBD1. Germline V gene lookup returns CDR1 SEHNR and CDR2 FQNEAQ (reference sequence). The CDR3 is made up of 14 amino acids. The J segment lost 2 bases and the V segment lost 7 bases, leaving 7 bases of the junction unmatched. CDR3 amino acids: CASKVGQEAYEQYF. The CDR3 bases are TGTGCCAGCAAAGTGGGACAGGAGGCCTACGAGCAGTACTTC.

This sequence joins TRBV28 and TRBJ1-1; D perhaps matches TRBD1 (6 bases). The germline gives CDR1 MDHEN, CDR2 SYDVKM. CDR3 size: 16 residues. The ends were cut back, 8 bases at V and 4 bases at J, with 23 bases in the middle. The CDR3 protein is CASPSDGTTLSTEAFF. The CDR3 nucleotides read TGTGCCAGCCCCTCTGATGGGACAACTTTGAGCACTGAAGCTTTCTTT.

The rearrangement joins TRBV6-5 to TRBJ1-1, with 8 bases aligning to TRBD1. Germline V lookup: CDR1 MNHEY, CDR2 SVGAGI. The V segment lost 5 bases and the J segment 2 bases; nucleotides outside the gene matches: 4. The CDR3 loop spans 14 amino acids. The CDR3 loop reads CASSRTGTNTEAFF. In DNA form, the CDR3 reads TGTGCCAGCAGTAGGACAGGGACAAACACTGAAGCTTTCTTT.

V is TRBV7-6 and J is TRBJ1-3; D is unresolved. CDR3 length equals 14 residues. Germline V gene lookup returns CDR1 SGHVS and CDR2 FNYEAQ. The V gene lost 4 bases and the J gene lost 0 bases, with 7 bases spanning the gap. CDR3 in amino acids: CASSSPSSGNTIYF. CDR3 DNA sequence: TGTGCCAGCAGCTCTCCGAGCTCTGGAAACACCATATATTTT.

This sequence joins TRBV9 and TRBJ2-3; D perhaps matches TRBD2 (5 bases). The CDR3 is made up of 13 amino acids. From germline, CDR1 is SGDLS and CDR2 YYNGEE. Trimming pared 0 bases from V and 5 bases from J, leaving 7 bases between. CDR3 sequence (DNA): TGTGCCAGCAGCGTAGCTGGGAGAGATACGCAGTATTTT. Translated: CASSVAGRDTQYF.

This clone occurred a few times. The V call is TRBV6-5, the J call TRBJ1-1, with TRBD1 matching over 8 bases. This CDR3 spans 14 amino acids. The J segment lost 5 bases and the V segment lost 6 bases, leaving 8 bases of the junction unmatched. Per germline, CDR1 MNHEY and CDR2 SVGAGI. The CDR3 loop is CASSNPDRVTEAFF. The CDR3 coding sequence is TGTGCCAGCAGCAACCCGGACAGGGTAACTGAAGCTTTCTTT.

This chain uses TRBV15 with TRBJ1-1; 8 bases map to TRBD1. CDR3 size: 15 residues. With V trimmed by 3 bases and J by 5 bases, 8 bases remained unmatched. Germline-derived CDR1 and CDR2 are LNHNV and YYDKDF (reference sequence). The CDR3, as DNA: TGTGCCACCAGCAGGCCCCCGGGACAGGATACTGAAGCTTTCTTT. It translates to CATSRPPGQDTEAFF.

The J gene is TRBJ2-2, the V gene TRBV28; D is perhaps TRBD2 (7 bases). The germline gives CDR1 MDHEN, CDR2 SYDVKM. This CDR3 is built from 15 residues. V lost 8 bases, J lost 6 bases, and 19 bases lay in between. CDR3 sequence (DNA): TGTGCCAGCGGGAGGTCGGGGGGCTCAGCCGGGGAGCTGTTTTTT. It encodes CASGRSGGSAGELFF.

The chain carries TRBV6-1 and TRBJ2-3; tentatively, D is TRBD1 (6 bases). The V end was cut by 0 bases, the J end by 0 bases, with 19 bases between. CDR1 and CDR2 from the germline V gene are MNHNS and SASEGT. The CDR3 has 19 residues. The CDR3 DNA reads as TGTGCCAGCAGTGAAGCGAATGGACAGTACCTTGCTAGCACAGATACGCAGTATTTT. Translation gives CASSEANGQYLASTDTQYF.

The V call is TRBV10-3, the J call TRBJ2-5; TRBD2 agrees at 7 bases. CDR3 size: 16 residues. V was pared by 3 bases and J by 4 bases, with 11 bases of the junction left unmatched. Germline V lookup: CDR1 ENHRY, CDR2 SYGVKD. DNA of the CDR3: TGTGCCATCAGTGACAATTCGGTGGCGGGAGCAGAGACCCAGTACTTC. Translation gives CAISDNSVAGAETQYF.

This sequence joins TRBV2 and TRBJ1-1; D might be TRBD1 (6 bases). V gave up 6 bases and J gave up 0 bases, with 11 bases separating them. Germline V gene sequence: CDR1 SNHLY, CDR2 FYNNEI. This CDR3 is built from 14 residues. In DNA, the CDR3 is TGTGCCAGCAGCTTACAGGGTATGAACACTGAAGCTTTCTTT. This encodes CASSLQGMNTEAFF.

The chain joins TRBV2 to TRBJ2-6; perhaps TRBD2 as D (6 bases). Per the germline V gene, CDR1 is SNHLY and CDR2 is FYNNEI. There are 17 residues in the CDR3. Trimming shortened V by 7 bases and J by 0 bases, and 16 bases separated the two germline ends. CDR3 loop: CASTPSASISGANVLTF. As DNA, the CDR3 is TGTGCCAGCACGCCTAGCGCTTCTATCTCTGGGGCCAACGTCCTGACTTTC.

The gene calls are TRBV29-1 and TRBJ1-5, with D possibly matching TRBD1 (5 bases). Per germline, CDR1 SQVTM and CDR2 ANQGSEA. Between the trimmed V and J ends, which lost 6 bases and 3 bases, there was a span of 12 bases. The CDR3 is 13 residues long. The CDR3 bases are TGCAGCGTCGCCGGGGGATACAATCAGCCCCAGCATTTT. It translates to CSVAGGYNQPQHF.

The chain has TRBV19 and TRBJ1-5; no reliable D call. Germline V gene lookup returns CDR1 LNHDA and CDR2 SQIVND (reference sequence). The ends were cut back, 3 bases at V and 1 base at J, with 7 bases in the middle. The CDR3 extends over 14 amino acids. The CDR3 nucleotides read TGTGCCAGTAGTATGAGTCACAGCAATCAGCCCCAGCATTTT. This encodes CASSMSHSNQPQHF. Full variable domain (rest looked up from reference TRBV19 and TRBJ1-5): DGGITQSPKYLFRKEGQNVTLSCEQNLNHDAMYWYRQDPGQGLRLIYYSQIVNDFQKGDIAEGYSVSREKKESFPLTVTSAQKNPTAFYLCASSMSHSNQPQHFGDGTRLSIL.